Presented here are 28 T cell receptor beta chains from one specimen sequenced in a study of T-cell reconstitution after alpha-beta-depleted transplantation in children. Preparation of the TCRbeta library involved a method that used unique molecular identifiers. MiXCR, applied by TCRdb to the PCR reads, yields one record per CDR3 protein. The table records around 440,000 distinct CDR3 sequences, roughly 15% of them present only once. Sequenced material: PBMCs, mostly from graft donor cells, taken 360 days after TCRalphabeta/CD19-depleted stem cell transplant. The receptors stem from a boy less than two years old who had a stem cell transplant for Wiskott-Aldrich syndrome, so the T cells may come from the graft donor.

The CDR3 is CSAEQMEGNYGYTF. The CDR3 DNA reads TGCAGTGCCGAACAAATGGAAGGGAACTATGGCTACACCTTC. The V and J genes are TRBV20-1 and TRBJ1-2; D call uncertain. This CDR3 comprises 14 residues. Germline V gene lookup returns CDR1 DFQATT and CDR2 SNEGSKA (reference sequence). Deletions cut 6 bases from V and 2 bases from J, with 16 bases between.

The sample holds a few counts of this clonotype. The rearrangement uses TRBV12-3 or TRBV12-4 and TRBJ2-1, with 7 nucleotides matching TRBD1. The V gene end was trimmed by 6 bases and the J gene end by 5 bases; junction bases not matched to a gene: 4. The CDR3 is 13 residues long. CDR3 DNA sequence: TGTGCCAGCAGGGCTCAGGGGGACAATGAGCAGTTCTTC. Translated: CASRAQGDNEQFF.

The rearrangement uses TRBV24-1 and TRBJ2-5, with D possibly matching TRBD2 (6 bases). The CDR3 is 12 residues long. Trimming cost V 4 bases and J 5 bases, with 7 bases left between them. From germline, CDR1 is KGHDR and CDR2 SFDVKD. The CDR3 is CATSEAGETQYF. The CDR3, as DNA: TGTGCCACCAGTGAGGCGGGGGAGACCCAGTACTTC.

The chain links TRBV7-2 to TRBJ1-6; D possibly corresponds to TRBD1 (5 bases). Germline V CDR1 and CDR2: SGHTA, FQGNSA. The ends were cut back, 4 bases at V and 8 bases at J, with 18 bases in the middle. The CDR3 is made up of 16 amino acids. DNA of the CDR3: TGTGCCAGCAGCTCTCGTGGGGGAGTAGGGGATTCACCCCTCCACTTT. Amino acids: CASSSRGGVGDSPLHF.

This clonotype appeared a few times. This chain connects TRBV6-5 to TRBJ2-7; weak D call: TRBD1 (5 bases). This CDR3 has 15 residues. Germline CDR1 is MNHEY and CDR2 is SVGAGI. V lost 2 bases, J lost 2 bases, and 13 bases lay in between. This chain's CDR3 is CASSYVDRGTYEQYF. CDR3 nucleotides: TGTGCCAGCAGTTACGTCGACAGAGGCACCTACGAGCAGTACTTC.

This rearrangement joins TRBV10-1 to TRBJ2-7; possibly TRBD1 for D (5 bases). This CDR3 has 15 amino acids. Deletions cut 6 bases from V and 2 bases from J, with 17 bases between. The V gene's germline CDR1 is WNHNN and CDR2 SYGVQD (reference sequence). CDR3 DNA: TGCGCCAGCAGCCCCTTCAGGGATAGAACCTACGAGCAGTACTTC. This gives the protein CASSPFRDRTYEQYF.

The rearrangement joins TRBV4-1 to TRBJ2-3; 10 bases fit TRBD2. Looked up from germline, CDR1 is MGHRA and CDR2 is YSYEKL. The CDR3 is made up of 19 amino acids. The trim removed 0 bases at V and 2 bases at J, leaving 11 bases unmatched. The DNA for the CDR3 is TGCGCCAGCAGCCAAGATCCTTTTCGAGCGGGGGGGCTCACAGATACGCAGTATTTT. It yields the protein CASSQDPFRAGGLTDTQYF.

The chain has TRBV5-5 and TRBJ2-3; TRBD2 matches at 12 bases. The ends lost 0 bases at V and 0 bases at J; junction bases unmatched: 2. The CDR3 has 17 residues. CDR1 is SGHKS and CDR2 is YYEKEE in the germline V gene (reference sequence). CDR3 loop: CASSLAGTSGSTDTQYF. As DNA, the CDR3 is TGTGCCAGCAGCTTGGCGGGGACTAGCGGGAGCACAGATACGCAGTATTTT.

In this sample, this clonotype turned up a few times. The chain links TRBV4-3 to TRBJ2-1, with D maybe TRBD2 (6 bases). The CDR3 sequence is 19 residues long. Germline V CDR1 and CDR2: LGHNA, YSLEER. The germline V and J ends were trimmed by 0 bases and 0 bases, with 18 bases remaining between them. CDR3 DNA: TGCGCCAGCAGCCAAGATATCCCCTCTGCGGGACTCTCCTACAATGAGCAGTTCTTC. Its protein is CASSQDIPSAGLSYNEQFF.

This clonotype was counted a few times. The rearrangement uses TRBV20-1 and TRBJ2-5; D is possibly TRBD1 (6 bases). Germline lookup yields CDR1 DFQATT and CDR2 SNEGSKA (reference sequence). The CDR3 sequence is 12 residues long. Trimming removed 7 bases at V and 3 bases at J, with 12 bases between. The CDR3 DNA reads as TGCAGTGTACCAACAGGGAAAGAGACCCAGTACTTC. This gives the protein CSVPTGKETQYF.

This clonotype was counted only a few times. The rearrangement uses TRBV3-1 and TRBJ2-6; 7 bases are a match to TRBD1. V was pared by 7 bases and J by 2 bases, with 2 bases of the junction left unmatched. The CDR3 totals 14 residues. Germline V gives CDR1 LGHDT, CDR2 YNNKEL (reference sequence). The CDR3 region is CASTTGAGANVLTF. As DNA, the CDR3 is TGTGCCAGCACCACAGGGGCTGGGGCCAACGTCCTGACTTTC.

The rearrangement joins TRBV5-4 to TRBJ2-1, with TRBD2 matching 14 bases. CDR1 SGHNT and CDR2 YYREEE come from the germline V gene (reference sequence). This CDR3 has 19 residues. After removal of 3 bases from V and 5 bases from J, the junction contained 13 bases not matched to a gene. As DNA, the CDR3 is TGTGCCAGCAGCTCTCCGGGACTAGCGGGGGAGGATTACAACAATGAGCAGTTCTTC. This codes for CASSSPGLAGEDYNNEQFF.

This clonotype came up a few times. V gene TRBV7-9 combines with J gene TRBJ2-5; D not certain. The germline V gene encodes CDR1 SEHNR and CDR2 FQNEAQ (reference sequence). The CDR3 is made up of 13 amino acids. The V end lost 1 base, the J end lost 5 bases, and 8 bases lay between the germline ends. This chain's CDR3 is CASSLEMGETQYF. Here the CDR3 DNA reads TGTGCCAGCAGCTTAGAAATGGGGGAGACCCAGTACTTC.

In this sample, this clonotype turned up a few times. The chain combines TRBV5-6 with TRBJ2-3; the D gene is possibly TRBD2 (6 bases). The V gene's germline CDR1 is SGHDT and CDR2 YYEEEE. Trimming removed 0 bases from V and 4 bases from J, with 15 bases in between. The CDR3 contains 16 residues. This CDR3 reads CASSLGRLVSADTQYF. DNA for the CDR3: TGTGCCAGCAGCTTGGGAAGACTAGTTAGTGCAGATACGCAGTATTTT.

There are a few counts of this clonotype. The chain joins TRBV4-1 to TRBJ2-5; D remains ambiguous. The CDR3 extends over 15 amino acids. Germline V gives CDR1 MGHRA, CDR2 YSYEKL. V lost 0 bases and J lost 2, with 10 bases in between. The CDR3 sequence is CASSQEEREQETQYF. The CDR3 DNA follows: TGCGCCAGCAGCCAAGAGGAAAGGGAACAAGAGACCCAGTACTTC.

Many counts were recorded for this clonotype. In DNA form, the CDR3 reads TGCGCCAGCAGCTTGTACACCGGGGAGCTGTTTTTT. Protein product: CASSLYTGELFF. J is TRBJ2-2 and V is TRBV5-1; D uncertain. The germline V gene has CDR1 SGHRS and CDR2 YFSETQ. V lost 1 base to trimming and J lost 3 bases, with 1 base between them. The CDR3 loop spans 12 amino acids.

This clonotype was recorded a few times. CDR3 nucleotide sequence: TGTGCCAGCCTGCGGTGGGGAAGCGGGTCCTACAATGAGCAGTTCTTC. This gives the protein CASLRWGSGSYNEQFF. J is TRBJ2-1 and V is TRBV28; D is perhaps TRBD2 (6 bases). V dropped 8 bases and J dropped 1 base, with 18 bases sitting between them. The CDR3 runs 16 residues. Germline CDR1 and CDR2: MDHEN and SYDVKM.

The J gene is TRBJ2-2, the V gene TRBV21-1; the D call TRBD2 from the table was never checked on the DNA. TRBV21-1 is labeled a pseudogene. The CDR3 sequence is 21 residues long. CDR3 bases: TGTGCCAGCAGCAAAGGGACTAGCGGGGGGGATGTTCGAACGAACACCGGGGAGCTGTTTTTT. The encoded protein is CASSKGTSGGDVRTNTGELFF.

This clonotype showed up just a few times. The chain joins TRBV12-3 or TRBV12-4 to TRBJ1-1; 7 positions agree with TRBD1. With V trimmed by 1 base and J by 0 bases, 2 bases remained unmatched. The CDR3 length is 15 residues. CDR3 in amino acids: CASSLETGMNTEAFF. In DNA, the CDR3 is TGTGCCAGCAGTTTAGAGACAGGGATGAACACTGAAGCTTTCTTT.

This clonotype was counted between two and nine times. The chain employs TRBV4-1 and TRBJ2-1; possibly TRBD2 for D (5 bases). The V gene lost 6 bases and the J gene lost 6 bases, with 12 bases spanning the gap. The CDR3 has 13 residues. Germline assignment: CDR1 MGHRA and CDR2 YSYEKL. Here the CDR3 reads CASRVGLGNEQFF. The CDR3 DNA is TGCGCCAGCAGGGTTGGACTTGGCAATGAGCAGTTCTTC.

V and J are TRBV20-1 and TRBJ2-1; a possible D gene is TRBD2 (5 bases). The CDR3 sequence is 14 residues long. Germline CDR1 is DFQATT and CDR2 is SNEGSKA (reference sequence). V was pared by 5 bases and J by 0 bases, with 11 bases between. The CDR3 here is CSAPQRFSYNEQFF. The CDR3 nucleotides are TGCAGTGCTCCCCAGCGGTTCTCCTACAATGAGCAGTTCTTC.

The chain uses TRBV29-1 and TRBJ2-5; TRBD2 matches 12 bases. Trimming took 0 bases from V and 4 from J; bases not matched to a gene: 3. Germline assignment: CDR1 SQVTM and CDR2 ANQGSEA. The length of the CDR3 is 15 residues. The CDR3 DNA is TGCAGCGTTGAAGAACCTAGCGGGAGGGGAGAGACCCAGTACTTC. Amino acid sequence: CSVEEPSGRGETQYF.

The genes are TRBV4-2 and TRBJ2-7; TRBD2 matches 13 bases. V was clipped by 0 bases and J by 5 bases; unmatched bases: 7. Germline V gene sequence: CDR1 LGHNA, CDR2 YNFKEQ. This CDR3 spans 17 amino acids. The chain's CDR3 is CASSQDIGLAGAHEQYF. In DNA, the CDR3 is TGTGCCAGCAGCCAAGATATCGGACTAGCGGGAGCACACGAGCAGTACTTC.

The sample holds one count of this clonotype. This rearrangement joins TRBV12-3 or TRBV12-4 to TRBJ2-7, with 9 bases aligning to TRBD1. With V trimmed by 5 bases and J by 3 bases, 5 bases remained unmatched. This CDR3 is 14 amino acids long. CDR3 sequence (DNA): TGTGCCAGCAGTCGAAGACAGGGGGGCTACGAGCAGTACTTC. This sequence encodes CASSRRQGGYEQYF.

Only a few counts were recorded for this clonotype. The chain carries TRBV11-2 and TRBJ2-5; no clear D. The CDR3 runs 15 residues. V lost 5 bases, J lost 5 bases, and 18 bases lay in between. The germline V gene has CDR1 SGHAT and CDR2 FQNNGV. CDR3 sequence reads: CASSPPSIGRETQYF. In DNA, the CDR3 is TGTGCCAGCAGCCCCCCCTCCATCGGTCGGGAGACCCAGTACTTC.

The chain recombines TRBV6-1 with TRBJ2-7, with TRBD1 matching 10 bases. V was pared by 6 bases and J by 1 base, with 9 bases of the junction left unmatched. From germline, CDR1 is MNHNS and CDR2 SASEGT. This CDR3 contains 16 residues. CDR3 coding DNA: TGTGCCAGCAGACCCTCCGGGACAGGGGCTTCCTACGAGCAGTACTTC. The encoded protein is CASRPSGTGASYEQYF.

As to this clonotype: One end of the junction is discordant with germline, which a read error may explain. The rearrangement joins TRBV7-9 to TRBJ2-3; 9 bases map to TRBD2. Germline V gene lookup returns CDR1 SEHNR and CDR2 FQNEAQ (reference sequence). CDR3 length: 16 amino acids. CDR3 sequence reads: CASSPLPGTSKDTQYF. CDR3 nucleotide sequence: TGTGCCAGCAGCCCCCTCCCCGGGACTAGCAAAGATACGCAGTATTTT.

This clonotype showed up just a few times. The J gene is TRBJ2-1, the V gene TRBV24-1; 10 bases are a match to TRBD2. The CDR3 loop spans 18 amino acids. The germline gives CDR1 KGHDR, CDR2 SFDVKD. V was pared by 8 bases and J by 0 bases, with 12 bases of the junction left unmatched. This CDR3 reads CATTPSGRDQSSYNEQFF. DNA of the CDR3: TGTGCCACCACCCCGAGCGGGAGGGACCAGAGCTCCTACAATGAGCAGTTCTTC.